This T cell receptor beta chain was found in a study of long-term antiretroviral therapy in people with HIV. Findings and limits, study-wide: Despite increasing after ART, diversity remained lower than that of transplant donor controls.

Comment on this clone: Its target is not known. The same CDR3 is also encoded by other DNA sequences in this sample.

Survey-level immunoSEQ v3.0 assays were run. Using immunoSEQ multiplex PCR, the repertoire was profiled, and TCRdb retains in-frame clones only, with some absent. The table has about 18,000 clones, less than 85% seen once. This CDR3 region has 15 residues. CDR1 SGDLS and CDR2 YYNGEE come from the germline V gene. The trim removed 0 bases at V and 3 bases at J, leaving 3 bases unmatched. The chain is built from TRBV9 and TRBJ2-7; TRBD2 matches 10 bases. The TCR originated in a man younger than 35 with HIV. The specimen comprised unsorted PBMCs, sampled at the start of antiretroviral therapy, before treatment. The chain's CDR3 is CASSVGTSGNYEQYF. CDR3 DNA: TGTGCCAGCAGCGTAGGGACTAGCGGCAACTACGAGCAGTACTTC.